The rows below give T cell receptor beta chains drawn from one sample of a study of read filtering for tumor transcriptome and immune sequencing. TCRdb re-derived calls from the reads in MiXCR, one entry per CDR3 protein. The table has about 40,000 distinct CDR3 sequences, roughly an eighth seen once. The sequenced sample consisted of a population of CD138-negative cells sorted from bone marrow. The receptors here all came from a donor at least 40 years old with multiple myeloma. CDR3s include the opening cysteine and the closing phenylalanine or tryptophan.

len | v_gene | CDR3aa
17 | TRBV12-3/TRBV12-4 | CASTQSRLAESYNEQFF
14 | TRBV27 | CASSFVQGSETQYF
16 | TRBV12-3/TRBV12-4 | CASSLESLGSKNIQYF
13 | TRBV2 | CASSGRTGGKAFF
13 | TRBV6-2/TRBV6-3 | CATGQASTDTQYF
14 | TRBV4-1 | CASSRPWDLDTQYF
15 | TRBV20-1 | CSAVDGGAAKNIQYF
15 | TRBV30 | CAWSRPGTAADTQYF
13 | TRBV18 | CASSPTENTEAFF
15 | TRBV7-6 | CASSFASGSTYEQYF
14 | TRBV7-7 | CASSLEGNTGELFF
13 | TRBV20-1 | CSATDRGNYGYTF
17 | TRBV18 | CASSRQGQRESYNEQFF
18 | TRBV10-3 | CATLIGLGLEGNTGELFF
16 | TRBV27 | CASSFMGGTNTGELFF
17 | TRBV11-2 | CASSLAPGGGRRYEQYF
12 | TRBV7-9 | CASRREQETQYF
16 | TRBV30 | CAWSVWTAASRNEQFF
14 | TRBV18 | CASYKPGRDNEQFF
17 | TRBV29-1 | CSVTGTSGRALTGELFF
11 | TRBV30 | CAWSWTKGYTF
18 | TRBV9 | CASSVAPSGTATNEKLFF
13 | TRBV10-2 | CASSAQGGQPQHF
11 | TRBV11-1 | CASSLATEAFF
16 | TRBV24-1 | CATSDALAGGSDTQYF